This T cell receptor (beta chain) stems from a study of blood T cells in healthy people across ages. Comments on this clonotype: Antigen specificity is unknown.

The CDR3 extends over 14 amino acids. CDR1 and CDR2 from the germline V gene are DFQATT and SNEGSKA (reference sequence). V gave up 6 bases and J gave up 6 bases; unmatched junction bases: 5. Sample-barcoded 5' priming and a J-beta primer mix drove a second PCR of roughly 6 to 12 cycles. Every cDNA was tagged by a template-switch adaptor with 12 random nucleotides. TCRdb re-called the 5' RACE reads through MiXCR, storing one row per CDR3 protein. The table has roughly 1.4 million distinct CDR3 sequences, around 59% seen once. Whole-study results and caveats: There was a strong correlation between TCR beta diversity and naive T cell percentage. PBMCs went unsorted, and a conclusive naive versus antigen-experienced comparison was therefore prevented. Fewer expanded clones and more diversity marked long-lived versus aged donors.

The chain couples TRBV20-1 to TRBJ2-1; 13 nucleotides agree with TRBD2. The source is a man in his late teens or twenties in good health. Sequenced: blood. CDR3 bases: TGCAGTGCCACGGGACTAGCGGGAACCAATGAGCAGTTCTTC. It translates to CSATGLAGTNEQFF.